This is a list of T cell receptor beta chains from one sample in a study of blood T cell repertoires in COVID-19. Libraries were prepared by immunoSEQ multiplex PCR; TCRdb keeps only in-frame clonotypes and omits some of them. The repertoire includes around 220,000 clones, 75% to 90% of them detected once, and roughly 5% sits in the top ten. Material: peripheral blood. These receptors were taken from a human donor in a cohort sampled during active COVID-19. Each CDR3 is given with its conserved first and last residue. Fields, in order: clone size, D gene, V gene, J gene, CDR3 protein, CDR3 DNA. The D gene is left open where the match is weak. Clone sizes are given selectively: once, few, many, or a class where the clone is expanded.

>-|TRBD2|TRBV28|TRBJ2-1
CASSPAGVAGGSAYNEQFF
TGTGCCAGCAGCCCTGCCGGAGTAGCGGGAGGGTCGGCCTACAATGAGCAGTTCTTC
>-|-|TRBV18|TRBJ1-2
CASSPGGSYGYTF
TGTGCCAGCTCACCAGGGGGGTCATATGGCTACACCTTC
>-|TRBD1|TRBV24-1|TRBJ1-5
CATSPGGPNQPQHF
TGTGCCACCAGTCCAGGGGGCCCCAATCAGCCCCAGCATTTT
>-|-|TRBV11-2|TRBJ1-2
CASSLVGGLDGYTF
TGTGCCAGCAGCTTAGTGGGGGGGCTAGATGGCTACACCTTC
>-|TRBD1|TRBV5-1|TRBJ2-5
CASSTGTGGLETQYF
TGCGCCAGCAGCACCGGGACAGGGGGTTTGGAGACCCAGTACTTC
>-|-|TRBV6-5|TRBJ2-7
CASRLTGLGFYEQYF
TGTGCCAGCAGACTAACAGGGTTGGGATTCTACGAGCAGTACTTC
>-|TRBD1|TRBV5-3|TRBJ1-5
CARREGTGGESNQPQHF
TGTGCCAGAAGGGAAGGGACAGGGGGCGAGAGCAATCAGCCCCAGCATTTT
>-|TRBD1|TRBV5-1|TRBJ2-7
CASRLAGTGKLGEQYF
TGCGCCAGCAGGTTAGCCGGGACAGGGAAATTAGGCGAGCAGTACTTC
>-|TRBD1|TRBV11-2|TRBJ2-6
CASSPIRGRRSGANVLTF
TGTGCCAGCAGCCCGATCAGGGGGCGGCGCTCTGGGGCCAACGTCCTGACTTTC
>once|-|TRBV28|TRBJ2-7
CASSVDGIVSYEQYF
TGTGCCAGCAGTGTAGACGGGATAGTTTCCTACGAGCAGTACTTC
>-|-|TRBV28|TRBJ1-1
CASSPRAPTNTEAFF
TGTGCCAGCAGTCCCCGCGCCCCTACGAACACTGAAGCTTTCTTT
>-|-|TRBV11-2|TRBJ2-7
CASSLVGGGPNEQYF
TGTGCCAGCAGCTTAGTTGGAGGGGGCCCCAACGAGCAGTACTTC
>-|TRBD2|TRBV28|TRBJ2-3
CASSLLRGEGATQYF
TGTGCCAGCAGTTTACTTCGGGGGGAGGGAGCCACGCAGTATTTT
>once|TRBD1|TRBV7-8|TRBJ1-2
CASSFYAGDRVYGYTF
TGTGCCAGCAGCTTTTACGCCGGGGACAGAGTCTATGGCTACACCTTC
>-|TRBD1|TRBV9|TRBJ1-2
CASSPGQGSTGYTF
TGTGCCAGCAGCCCCGGACAGGGGTCGACGGGCTACACCTTC
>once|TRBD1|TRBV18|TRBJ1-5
CASSPQGAQGQPQHF
TGTGCCAGCTCACCACAGGGGGCGCAAGGTCAGCCCCAGCATTTT
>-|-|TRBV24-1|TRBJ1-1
CATSDKGVAFF
TGTGCCACCAGTGATAAGGGGGTAGCTTTCTTT
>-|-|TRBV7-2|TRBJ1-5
CASSLGGGNQPQHF
TGTGCCAGCAGCCTAGGAGGAGGCAATCAGCCCCAGCATTTT
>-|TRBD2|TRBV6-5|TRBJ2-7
CASSYSISGSLEQYF
TGTGCCAGCAGTTACTCGATTAGCGGGAGTTTGGAGCAGTACTTC
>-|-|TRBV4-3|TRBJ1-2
CASSQDQGTNYGYTF
TGCGCCAGCAGCCAAGATCAGGGTACTAACTATGGCTACACCTTC
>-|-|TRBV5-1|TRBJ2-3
CASSLGRDTQYF
TGCGCCAGCAGCTTGGGTAGAGATACGCAGTATTTT
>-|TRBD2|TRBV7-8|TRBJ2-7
CASSARLAGEVYEQYF
TGTGCCAGCAGCGCCCGACTAGCGGGAGAGGTATACGAGCAGTACTTC
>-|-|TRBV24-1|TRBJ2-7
CATSDGGTYEQYF
TGTGCCACCAGTGACGGGGGAACCTACGAGCAGTACTTC
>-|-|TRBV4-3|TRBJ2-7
CASSQDTSSREQYF
TGCGCCAGCAGCCAAGATACTAGCTCGCGAGAGCAGTACTTC
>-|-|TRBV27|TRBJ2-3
CASSTNRADTQYF
TGTGCCAGCTCAACAAACAGGGCAGATACGCAGTATTTT
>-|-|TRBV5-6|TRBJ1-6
CASSLAYERGKGSPLHF
TGTGCCAGCAGCTTGGCCTACGAGAGGGGGAAGGGTTCACCCCTCCACTTT
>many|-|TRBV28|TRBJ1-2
CASSPAIGGPYGYTF
TGTGCCAGCAGCCCGGCGATAGGGGGACCCTATGGCTACACCTTC